A selection of T cell receptor beta chains follows, all from one sample in a study of blood T cell repertoires in COVID-19. TCRdb's table, derived via immunoSEQ multiplex PCR, lists solely in-frame clones and lacks some. Here the sample spans 200,000 or so clones, 88% being singletons. The sequencing input was PBMCs or T cells enriched from blood (not recorded which). Receptor source: a young woman who had recovered from COVID-19. CDR3s include the opening cysteine and the closing phenylalanine or tryptophan. The D gene is left open where the match is weak. Some rows mark clone size as missing; the rest say once, few, many or name a class of expanded clone.

size,length,V,D,J,DNA,CDR3
.,14,TRBV14,.,TRBJ1-5,TGTGCCAGCAGCCAGGTTGGGCGGGATCAGCCCCAGCATTTT,CASSQVGRDQPQHF
.,13,TRBV7-2,.,TRBJ1-2,TGTGCCAGCAGCCTCGGGTCAGGGGTCGGCTACACCTTC,CASSLGSGVGYTF
.,14,TRBV19,.,TRBJ1-2,TGTGCCAGTAGTATAGCCGCAGCTAACTATGGCTACACCTTC,CASSIAAANYGYTF
.,13,TRBV10-2,.,TRBJ1-3,TGCGCCAGCAGTGGGACAGCCGGAAACACCATATATTTT,CASSGTAGNTIYF
.,13,TRBV5-4,.,TRBJ2-1,TGTGCCAGCAGCTTGGGAGCTTTCGGTGAGCAGTTCTTC,CASSLGAFGEQFF
.,13,TRBV6-5,.,TRBJ2-3,TGTGCCAGCAGAAGGGGGGGAACAGATACGCAGTATTTT,CASRRGGTDTQYF
once,15,TRBV7-3,TRBD1,TRBJ2-2,TGTGCCAGCAGCATCGACAGGGGGCTCACCGGGGAGCTGTTTTTT,CASSIDRGLTGELFF
.,18,TRBV6-2/TRBV6-3,.,TRBJ1-3,TGTGCCAGCAGTCTCCCGCTACAGGGATACCCCTCTGGAAACACCATATATTTT,CASSLPLQGYPSGNTIYF
.,13,TRBV19,.,TRBJ2-1,TGTGCCAGTAGTTTGGGACTCTACAATGAGCAGTTCTTC,CASSLGLYNEQFF
.,17,TRBV7-6,TRBD2,TRBJ2-5,TGTGCCAGCAGCTTAGGGAGCCCACTAGCGGGGGAAGAGACCCAGTACTTC,CASSLGSPLAGEETQYF
few,17,TRBV7-3,TRBD2,TRBJ2-2,TGTGCCAGCAGCTTAACTAGCGGGGGGCCCTACACCGGGGAGCTGTTTTTT,CASSLTSGGPYTGELFF
.,14,TRBV19,.,TRBJ1-1,TGTGCCAGTAGTATAGATCTTGGACGGGGTGAAGCTTTCTTT,CASSIDLGRGEAFF
.,16,TRBV18,.,TRBJ1-5,TGTGCCAGCTCACCACAGAGGGTTAGTAGCAATCAGCCCCAGCATTTT,CASSPQRVSSNQPQHF
.,13,TRBV7-6,.,TRBJ1-2,TGTGCCAGCAGCTTGACAGCTAACTATGGCTACACCTTC,CASSLTANYGYTF